Presented here are 29 T cell receptor beta chains from one specimen sequenced in a study of blood T cell repertoires in COVID-19. Assay: immunoSEQ multiplex PCR; the TCRdb copy retains only in-frame clones and omits some. The data contain about 210,000 clones, about 92% of them singletons. Sequenced material: peripheral blood. The receptors here all came from a man younger than 45 with acute or convalescent COVID-19.

This chain links TRBV29-1 with TRBJ2-3; no clear D. The CDR3 contains 12 residues. Germline assignment: CDR1 SQVTM and CDR2 ANQGSEA. V lost 1 base, J lost 0 bases, and 2 bases lay in between. In DNA, the CDR3 is TGCAGCGTTGAAGCAAGCACAGATACGCAGTATTTT. Translating it yields CSVEASTDTQYF.

This chain links TRBV18 with TRBJ2-1; D is perhaps TRBD1 (5 bases). V gave up 2 bases and J gave up 4 bases, with 12 bases separating them. In germline, CDR1 is KGHSH, CDR2 LQKENI. This CDR3 is built from 15 residues. The chain's CDR3 is CASSPLGQGYNEQFF. For the CDR3, the DNA is TGTGCCAGCTCACCATTGGGCCAGGGATACAATGAGCAGTTCTTC. Together with reference TRBV18 and TRBJ2-1, the CDR3 gives the full variable domain: NAGVMQNPRHLVRRRGQEARLRCSPMKGHSHVYWYRQLPEEGLKFMVYLQKENIIDESGMPKERFSAEFPKEGPSILRIQQVVRGDSAAYFCASSPLGQGYNEQFFGPGTRLTVL.

The chain joins TRBV5-4 to TRBJ2-5; TRBD2 agrees at 14 bases. Trimming removed 4 bases from V and 6 bases from J; junction bases left unmatched: 8. Germline loops: CDR1 SGHNT, CDR2 YYREEE (reference sequence). The CDR3 contains 16 residues. The CDR3 here is CASSPGLAGASKTQYF. The CDR3 nucleotides read TGTGCCAGCAGCCCGGGACTAGCGGGAGCTTCTAAGACCCAGTACTTC. The full variable domain, in which reference TRBV5-4 and TRBJ2-5 provide the parts outside the CDR3, is ETGVTQSPTHLIKTRGQQVTLRCSSQSGHNTVSWYQQALGQGPQFIFQYYREEENGRGNFPPRFSGLQFPNYSSELNVNALELDDSALYLCASSPGLAGASKTQYFGPGTRLLVL.

CDR3 in amino acids: CASSITGEPLNTEAFF. The CDR3 bases are TGTGCCAGTAGTATTACAGGGGAACCCTTGAACACTGAAGCTTTCTTT. The chain links TRBV19 to TRBJ1-1; 7 positions agree with TRBD1. The CDR3 totals 16 residues. Per germline, CDR1 LNHDA and CDR2 SQIVND (reference sequence). V gave up 3 bases and J gave up 0 bases; unmatched junction bases: 7.

The chain uses TRBV6-5 and TRBJ2-3; a weak D match, TRBD2 (6 bases). This CDR3 has 14 amino acids. The V end was cut by 9 bases, the J end by 2 bases, with 15 bases between. Germline V gene data show CDR1 as MNHEY and CDR2 as SVGAGI. CDR3 region: CASLRRGYTDTQYF. Here the CDR3 DNA reads TGTGCCAGTCTTCGTCGGGGGTACACAGATACGCAGTATTTT.

As DNA, the CDR3 is TGTGCCAGTAGTAGGACAGGGAGAGTGTCGGGTAATGAAAAACTGTTTTTT. It yields the protein CASSRTGRVSGNEKLFF. The gene calls are TRBV19 and TRBJ1-4, with TRBD1 identical over 8 bases. The CDR3 length is 17 residues. From germline, CDR1 is LNHDA and CDR2 SQIVND (reference sequence). V was clipped by 4 bases and J by 4 bases; unmatched bases: 11.

The rearrangement uses TRBV2 and TRBJ2-3; 8 positions agree with TRBD2. The CDR3 totals 15 residues. V lost 8 bases to trimming and J lost 4 bases; unmatched junction nucleotides: 11. In germline, CDR1 is SNHLY, CDR2 FYNNEI. CDR3 in amino acids: CASEGERGRSDTQYF. As DNA, the CDR3 is TGTGCCAGCGAGGGAGAGCGGGGGCGGTCAGATACGCAGTATTTT.

In its sample, this clone was seen once. The gene calls are TRBV27 and TRBJ2-2, with 7 nucleotides matching TRBD2. The CDR3 loop spans 15 amino acids. Germline loops: CDR1 MNHEY, CDR2 SMNVEV (reference sequence). The trim removed 5 bases at V and 2 bases at J, leaving 5 bases unmatched. The CDR3 protein is CASSRREGNTGELFF. The CDR3 coding sequence is TGTGCCAGCAGTCGCAGGGAGGGTAACACCGGGGAGCTGTTTTTT.

This rearrangement joins TRBV15 to TRBJ1-5, with a weak D call TRBD1 (5 bases). V shed 0 bases and J shed 9 bases, with 9 bases lying between them. This CDR3 spans 13 amino acids. The germline V gene has CDR1 LNHNV and CDR2 YYDKDF (reference sequence). The CDR3 coding sequence is TGTGCCACCAGCAGAGATCAGGGCCGGCCCCAGCATTTT. Amino acids: CATSRDQGRPQHF.

The chain combines TRBV7-3 with TRBJ2-5; possibly TRBD1 for D (6 bases). This CDR3 is 14 amino acids long. CDR1 is SGHTA and CDR2 is FQGTGA in the germline V gene. V shed 5 bases and J shed 1 base, with 11 bases lying between them. CDR3 nucleotide sequence: TGTGCCAGCAGCCTAGGGGGAATCCAAGAGACCCAGTACTTC. This gives the protein CASSLGGIQETQYF.

This chain joins TRBV3-1 (or the pseudogene TRBV3-2) and TRBJ2-1, with D perhaps TRBD2 (5 bases). CDR1 and CDR2 from the germline V gene are LGHDT and YNNKEL (reference sequence). This CDR3 comprises 15 residues. The V end lost 0 bases, the J end lost 10 bases, and 16 bases lay between the germline ends. CDR3 nucleotide sequence: TGTGCCAGCAGCCAAGATTGGAGCGGTCGAGGGGAGCAGTTCTTC. Translation: CASSQDWSGRGEQFF.

The chain is built from TRBV28 and TRBJ1-6; 7 positions agree with TRBD1. With 7 bases clipped from V and 9 bases from J, the junction kept 9 bases outside the gene matches. From germline, CDR1 is MDHEN and CDR2 SYDVKM. This CDR3 has 14 residues. The CDR3, as DNA: TGTGCCAGCATACCGGGACAGAACTTTTCACCCCTCCACTTT. Residues: CASIPGQNFSPLHF.

The chain uses TRBV12-3 or TRBV12-4 and TRBJ2-2, with D perhaps matching TRBD2 (5 bases). The V end was cut by 3 bases, the J end by 9 bases, with 8 bases between. This CDR3 comprises 12 residues. The DNA for the CDR3 is TGTGCCAGCAGTTTCGGGGATTGGGAGCTGTTTTTT. The encoded protein is CASSFGDWELFF.

The chain couples TRBV24-1 to TRBJ2-1, with 8 bases aligning to TRBD1. Unmatched junction bases numbered 4, after V lost 2 bases and J lost 5 bases. The CDR3 loop spans 15 amino acids. CDR1 and CDR2 (germline): KGHDR, SFDVKD. CDR3 loop: CATSDSRTGNNEQFF. CDR3 DNA sequence: TGTGCCACCAGTGATTCCCGGACAGGGAACAATGAGCAGTTCTTC.

This clone was found a few times. CDR3 DNA sequence: TGTGCCAGCAGCTTCTACAACGGGGTAGCTTTCTTT. It translates to CASSFYNGVAFF. This chain connects TRBV7-2 to TRBJ1-1, with D unclear. Germline V gene sequence: CDR1 SGHTA, CDR2 FQGNSA. V was trimmed by 3 bases and J by 10 bases, leaving 12 bases between them. The CDR3 runs 12 residues.

The genes are TRBV3-1 (or the pseudogene TRBV3-2) and TRBJ1-5; no definite D call. Germline-derived CDR1 and CDR2 are LGHDT and YNNKEL (reference sequence). The germline V and J ends were trimmed by 4 bases and 0 bases, with 7 bases remaining between them. This CDR3 spans 14 amino acids. The CDR3 coding sequence is TGTGCCAGCAGCCCAGACGTTAGCAATCAGCCCCAGCATTTT. It translates to CASSPDVSNQPQHF.

V and J are TRBV7-9 and TRBJ2-2, with 8 bases fitting TRBD2. The length of the CDR3 is 15 residues. CDR1 is SEHNR and CDR2 is FQNEAQ in the germline V gene (reference sequence). With V trimmed by 5 bases and J by 2 bases, 4 bases remained unmatched. The CDR3 sequence is CASSHSGTNTGELFF. The CDR3, as DNA: TGTGCCAGCAGCCATAGCGGGACCAACACCGGGGAGCTGTTTTTT. Full variable domain (missing parts from reference TRBV7-9 and TRBJ2-2): DTGVSQNPRHKITKRGQNVTFRCDPISEHNRLYWYRQTLGQGPEFLTYFQNEAQLEKSRLLSDRFSAERPKGSFSTLEIQRTEQGDSAMYLCASSHSGTNTGELFFGEGSRLTVL.

This clone was picked up one time. The chain combines TRBV21-1 with TRBJ1-2. TRBV21-1 is reported as a pseudogene. This CDR3 region has 13 residues. CDR3 region: CASNLGEDVGYTF. In DNA, the CDR3 is TGTGCCAGCAACCTAGGGGAGGACGTCGGCTACACCTTC.

The chain joins TRBV27 to TRBJ2-2; D might be TRBD2 (5 bases). This CDR3 has 15 residues. Germline lookup yields CDR1 MNHEY and CDR2 SMNVEV (reference sequence). V lost 3 bases and J 1 base, leaving 9 bases between the germline ends. The CDR3 nucleotides read TGTGCCAGCAGTTTCGTTCGGGAGAACACCGGGGAGCTGTTTTTT. It is translated as CASSFVRENTGELFF.

The chain is built from TRBV6-6 and TRBJ2-1; 10 nucleotides match TRBD2. In germline, CDR1 is MNHNY, CDR2 SVGAGI (reference sequence). The junction had 8 bases not matched to a gene; V was cut back by 6 bases and J by 6 bases. This CDR3 spans 15 amino acids. The CDR3 region is CASRASGRGGNEQFF. CDR3 DNA: TGTGCCAGCAGGGCCAGCGGGAGGGGTGGCAATGAGCAGTTCTTC.

On this clone: Other nucleotide sequences in the sample specify the same CDR3. This rearrangement joins TRBV3-1 (or the pseudogene TRBV3-2) to TRBJ1-1, with D maybe TRBD1 (5 bases). Trimming left V 6 bases short and J 5 bases short, with 7 bases between. In germline, CDR1 is LGHDT, CDR2 YNNKEL (reference sequence). The CDR3 consists of 11 residues. CDR3 residues: CASRGGTEAFF. For the CDR3, the DNA is TGTGCCAGCAGGGGGGGGACTGAAGCTTTCTTT.

The rearrangement links TRBV19 to TRBJ1-5, with TRBD1 matching 7 bases. J lost 5 bases, V lost 5 bases, and 9 bases had no gene match. This CDR3 has 15 residues. Germline lookup yields CDR1 LNHDA and CDR2 SQIVND (reference sequence). This CDR3 is CASSEDRVRDQPQHF. DNA of the CDR3: TGTGCCAGTAGTGAAGACAGGGTTCGGGATCAGCCCCAGCATTTT.

This chain joins TRBV27 and TRBJ2-3; D is ambiguous. V shed 5 bases and J shed 0 bases, with 3 bases lying between them. This CDR3 region has 12 residues. The germline V gene has CDR1 MNHEY and CDR2 SMNVEV (reference sequence). CDR3 coding DNA: TGTGCCAGCAGTCATAGCACAGATACGCAGTATTTT. Its protein product is CASSHSTDTQYF.

The chain uses TRBV29-1 and TRBJ2-7, with D uncertain. V lost 5 bases and J lost 6, with 11 bases in between. CDR1 is SQVTM, CDR2 ANQGSEA, per germline. The CDR3 totals 11 residues. For the CDR3, the DNA is TGCAGCGTTCGTCAGGATAGCGAGCAGTACTTC. Protein product: CSVRQDSEQYF.

The rearrangement joins TRBV27 to TRBJ2-5; D might be TRBD2 (6 bases). This CDR3 is built from 15 residues. Germline CDR1 is MNHEY and CDR2 is SMNVEV (reference sequence). V gave up 1 base and J gave up 5 bases, with 14 bases separating them. CDR3 residues: CASSLLGGVLETQYF. The CDR3 bases are TGTGCCAGCAGTTTATTAGGAGGGGTGCTGGAGACCCAGTACTTC.

The chain has TRBV5-1 and TRBJ2-1; 10 bases map to TRBD1. The J segment lost 8 bases and the V segment lost 4 bases, leaving 3 bases of the junction unmatched. CDR1 is SGHRS and CDR2 is YFSETQ in the germline V gene. The CDR3 is 13 residues long. The CDR3 region is CASSGGTGDEQFF. As DNA, the CDR3 is TGCGCCAGCAGCGGAGGGACAGGGGATGAGCAGTTCTTC.

This clone was counted once. The J gene is TRBJ2-1, the V gene TRBV21-1; whether TRBD2, the table's D call, matches the DNA was not checked. TRBV21-1 is listed as a pseudogene. The CDR3 totals 15 residues. Written as DNA, the CDR3 is TGTGCCAGCCGAACGGGCAGCGGCGTTTACAATGAGCAGTTCTTC. Translating gives CASRTGSGVYNEQFF.

The gene calls are TRBV19 and TRBJ2-2, with 11 bases fitting TRBD2. This CDR3 has 15 residues. Trimming at V came to 4 bases and at J to 5 bases, leaving 3 bases not matched to a gene. CDR1 and CDR2 from the germline V gene are LNHDA and SQIVND (reference sequence). The CDR3 protein is CASSTRLAGTGELFF. The CDR3 nucleotides read TGTGCCAGTAGTACCCGACTAGCGGGGACCGGGGAGCTGTTTTTT.

In nucleotides, the CDR3 is TGTGCCAGCAGCCTTAGTGAGGGTACGAACACTGAAGCTTTCTTT. This encodes CASSLSEGTNTEAFF. The chain carries TRBV11-2 and TRBJ1-1; D unclear. The germline V and J ends were trimmed by 5 bases and 1 base, with 14 bases remaining between them. CDR3 size: 15 residues. Per the germline V gene, CDR1 is SGHAT and CDR2 is FQNNGV.